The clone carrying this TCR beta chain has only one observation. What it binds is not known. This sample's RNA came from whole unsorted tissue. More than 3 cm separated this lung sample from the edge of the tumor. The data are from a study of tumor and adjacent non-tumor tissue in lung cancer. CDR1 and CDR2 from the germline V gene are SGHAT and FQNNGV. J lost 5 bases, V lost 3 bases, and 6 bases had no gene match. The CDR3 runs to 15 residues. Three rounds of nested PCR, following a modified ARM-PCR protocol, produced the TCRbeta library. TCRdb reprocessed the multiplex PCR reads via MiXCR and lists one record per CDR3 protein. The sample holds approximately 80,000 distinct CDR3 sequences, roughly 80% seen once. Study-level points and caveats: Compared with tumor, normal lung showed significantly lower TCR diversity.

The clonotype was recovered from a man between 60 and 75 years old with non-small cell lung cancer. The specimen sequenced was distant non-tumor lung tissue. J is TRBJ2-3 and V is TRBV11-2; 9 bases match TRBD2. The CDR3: CASSFGGRAIDTQYF. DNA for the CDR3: TGTGCCAGCAGCTTCGGCGGGAGGGCAATAGATACGCAGTATTTT. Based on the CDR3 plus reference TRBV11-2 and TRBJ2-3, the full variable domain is EAGVAQSPRYKIIEKRQSVAFWCNPISGHATLYWYQQILGQGPKLLIQFQNNGVVDDSQLPKDRFSAERLKGVDSTLKIQPAKLEDSAVYLCASSFGGRAIDTQYFGPGTRLTVL.